The clone carrying this T cell receptor beta chain came up many times. The antigen remains undetermined. Sample barcodes and UMIs were carried by the TCR alpha and TCR beta cDNA libraries that 5'RACE generated with constant-segment primers. TCRdb re-derived calls from the 5' RACE reads in MiXCR, one entry per CDR3 protein. This table holds around 530,000 distinct CDR3 sequences, roughly 21% found once. The J segment lost 3 bases and the V segment lost 4 bases, leaving 7 bases of the junction unmatched. Germline CDR1 SGHVS, CDR2 FQNEAQ. This CDR3 contains 17 residues. The data stem from a study of T-cell memory formation after mild COVID-19. Study-wide background: Each donor largely had its own TCR clusters. Study conclusions and caveats: Among CD4+ contracting clones, most were CM and EM, and CD8+ ones EMRA. Some SARS-CoV-2-responding clones were already detected in memory before infection.

The sample comprised PBMCs or a T cell subset sorted from them (not recorded which). V gene TRBV7-8 combines with J gene TRBJ2-6; 9 bases agree with TRBD2. The receptor was isolated from an adult woman who had mild COVID-19 (a few samples of this study predate the infection). Cell type and time point are not known. CDR3 loop: CASSWSGGLYGANVLTF. CDR3 nucleotides: TGTGCCAGCAGCTGGAGCGGGGGGCTGTATGGGGCCAACGTCCTGACTTTC.